This T cell receptor beta chain derives from a study of PD-1 blockade in classical Hodgkin lymphoma. Study context: Patients in the cohort were put on intravenous nivolumab, 3 mg/kg every 2 weeks.

Produced via immunoSEQ multiplex PCR; TCRdb's table is partial and in-frame only. The top ten hold 2.5% to 3% of the sample, which has just under 45,000 clones, roughly three quarters seen once. Every patient relapsed after autologous stem cell transplantation, and brentuximab vedotin exposure varied. Worth noting for this clone: The antigen is undetermined.

CDR3 length: 18 amino acids. Germline-derived CDR1 and CDR2 are SGHVS and FNYEAQ. The V gene end was trimmed by 5 bases and the J gene end by 7 bases; junction bases not matched to a gene: 17. Study-wide results and limits: At baseline, newly diagnosed patients reportedly showed less TCR diversity than healthy donors. CD4+ TCR diversity, unlike CD8+, rose significantly by C4D1.

The sample consisted of peripheral blood mononuclear cells (PBMCs), taken before the second cycle of nivolumab. The chain carries TRBV7-6 and TRBJ1-4; 9 nucleotides match TRBD1. The origin of this receptor is a human donor with classical Hodgkin lymphoma. The CDR3 bases are TGTGCCAGCAGCCAGGGGGGTCGATACAGGGGGCGTACTGAAAAACTGTTTTTT. Translating it yields CASSQGGRYRGRTEKLFF.